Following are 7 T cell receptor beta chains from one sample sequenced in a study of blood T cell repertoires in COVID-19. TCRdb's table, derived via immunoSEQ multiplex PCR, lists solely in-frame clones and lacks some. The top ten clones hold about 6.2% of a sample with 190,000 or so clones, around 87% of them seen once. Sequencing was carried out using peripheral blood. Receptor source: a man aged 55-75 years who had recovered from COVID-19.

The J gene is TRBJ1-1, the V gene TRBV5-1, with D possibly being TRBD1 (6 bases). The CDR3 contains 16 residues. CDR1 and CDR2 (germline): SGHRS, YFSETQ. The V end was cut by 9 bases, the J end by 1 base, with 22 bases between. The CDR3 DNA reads TGCGCCACCTCCGCTGGGGGGGCACGCCGGAACACTGAAGCTTTCTTT. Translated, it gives CATSAGGARRNTEAFF.

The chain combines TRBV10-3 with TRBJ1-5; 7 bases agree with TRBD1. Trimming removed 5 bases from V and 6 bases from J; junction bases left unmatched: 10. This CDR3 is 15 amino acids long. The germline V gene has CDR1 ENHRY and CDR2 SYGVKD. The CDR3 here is CAISSTQGSGQPQHF. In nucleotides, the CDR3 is TGTGCCATCAGTTCAACACAGGGGTCAGGTCAGCCCCAGCATTTT.

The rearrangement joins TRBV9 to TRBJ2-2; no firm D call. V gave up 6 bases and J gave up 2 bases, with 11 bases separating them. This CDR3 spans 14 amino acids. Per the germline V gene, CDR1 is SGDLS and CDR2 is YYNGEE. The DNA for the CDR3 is TGTGCCAGCAAGAGCAATACTAACACCGGGGAGCTGTTTTTT. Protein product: CASKSNTNTGELFF.

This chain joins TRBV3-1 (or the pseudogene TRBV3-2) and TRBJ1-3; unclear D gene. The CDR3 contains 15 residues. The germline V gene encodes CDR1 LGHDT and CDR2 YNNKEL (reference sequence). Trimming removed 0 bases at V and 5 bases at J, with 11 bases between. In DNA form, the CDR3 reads TGTGCCAGCAGCCAAGATGTTGGACTCCGAAACACCATATATTTT. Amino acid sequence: CASSQDVGLRNTIYF.

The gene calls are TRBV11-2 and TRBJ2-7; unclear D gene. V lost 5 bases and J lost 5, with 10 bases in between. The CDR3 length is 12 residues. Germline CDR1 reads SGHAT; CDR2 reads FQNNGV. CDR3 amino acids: CASSRISNEQYF. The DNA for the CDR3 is TGTGCCAGCAGCAGAATTAGTAACGAGCAGTACTTC.

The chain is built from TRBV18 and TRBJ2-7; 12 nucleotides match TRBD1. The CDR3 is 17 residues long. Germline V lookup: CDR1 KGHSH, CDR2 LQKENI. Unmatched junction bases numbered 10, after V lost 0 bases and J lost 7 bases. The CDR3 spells CASSPPIGTGGPGEQYF. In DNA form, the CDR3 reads TGTGCCAGCTCACCACCGATCGGGACAGGGGGCCCGGGGGAGCAGTACTTC.

The CDR3: CASSPRRADDSPLHF. The CDR3 DNA follows: TGTGCCAGCAGCCCCCGGAGGGCGGACGATTCACCCCTCCACTTT. The V call is TRBV7-2, the J call TRBJ1-6; D is unresolved. The CDR3 has 15 residues. V gave up 5 bases and J gave up 8 bases, with 16 bases separating them. Germline V gives CDR1 SGHTA, CDR2 FQGNSA.